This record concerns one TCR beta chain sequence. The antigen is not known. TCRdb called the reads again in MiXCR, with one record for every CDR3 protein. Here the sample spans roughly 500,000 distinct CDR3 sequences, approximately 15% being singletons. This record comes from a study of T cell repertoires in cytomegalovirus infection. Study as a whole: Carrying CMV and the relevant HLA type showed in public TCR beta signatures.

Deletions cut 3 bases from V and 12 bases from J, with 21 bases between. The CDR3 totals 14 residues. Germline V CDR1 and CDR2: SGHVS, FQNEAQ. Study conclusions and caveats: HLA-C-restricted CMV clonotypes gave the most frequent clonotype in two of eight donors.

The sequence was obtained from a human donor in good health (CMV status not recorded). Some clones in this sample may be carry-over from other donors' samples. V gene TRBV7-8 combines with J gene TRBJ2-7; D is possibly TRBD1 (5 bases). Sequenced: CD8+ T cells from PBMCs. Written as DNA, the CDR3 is TGTGCCAGCAGCTTGGACACCCATGGAGACGAGACGTACTTC. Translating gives CASSLDTHGDETYF.